These 18 T cell receptor beta chains were all obtained from the same sample, sequenced in a study of T cell repertoires in ileal Crohn's disease. Lamina propria lymphocytes from surgical specimens were isolated on a density gradient before sorting. Here immunoSEQ multiplex PCR was the method, and the copy in TCRdb shows in-frame clones only, minus some. The table has some 6,200 clones, 70% to 90% seen once. The sequenced sample consisted of CD4+ T cells from ileum. Every receptor here comes from an adult with Crohn's disease. Some clones in this sample may be carry-over from other donors' samples.

This chain uses TRBV7-9 with TRBJ2-7; D gene ambiguous. The CDR3 is 12 residues long. Germline values: CDR1 SEHNR, CDR2 FQNEAQ (reference sequence). V was pared by 7 bases and J by 0 bases, with 7 bases between. The DNA of the CDR3 is TGTGCCAGCAAGCAGGACTCCTACGAGCAGTACTTC. It codes for CASKQDSYEQYF.

This clone was picked up one time. The rearrangement links TRBV27 to TRBJ2-1; 13 bases align to TRBD2. The CDR3 contains 15 residues. Germline CDR1 and CDR2: MNHEY and SMNVEV (reference sequence). Germline trimming cut 3 bases from V and 10 bases from J; bases unmatched to any gene: 6. This CDR3 reads CASSFTRTSGSEQFF. CDR3 coding DNA: TGTGCCAGCAGTTTTACCCGGACTAGCGGGAGCGAGCAGTTCTTC.

This sequence joins TRBV5-1 and TRBJ1-2, with D unclear. Germline V gene sequence: CDR1 SGHRS, CDR2 YFSETQ. This CDR3 region has 13 residues. V lost 0 bases, J lost 5 bases, and 8 bases lay in between. CDR3 residues: CASSLAASYGYTF. CDR3 in DNA: TGCGCCAGCAGCTTGGCCGCGTCGTATGGCTACACCTTC.

The chain has TRBV19 and TRBJ2-4; a weak D match, TRBD2 (5 bases). This CDR3 has 15 amino acids. The germline CDR1 and CDR2 sequences are LNHDA and SQIVND (reference sequence). The V end was cut by 4 bases, the J end by 1 base, with 11 bases between. The CDR3: CASSTEGPAKNIQYF. DNA for the CDR3: TGTGCCAGTAGTACCGAGGGCCCGGCCAAAAACATTCAGTACTTC.

The genes are TRBV9 and TRBJ1-4; no reliable D call. This CDR3 comprises 15 residues. CDR1 is SGDLS and CDR2 is YYNGEE in the germline V gene. V was shortened by 0 bases and J by 0 bases, with 6 bases between the two germline ends. The CDR3 loop reads CASSVDTTTNEKLFF. CDR3 nucleotide sequence: TGTGCCAGCAGCGTAGATACAACAACTAATGAAAAACTGTTTTTT.

This clone appeared once. In DNA, the CDR3 is TGTGCCAGCAGCTTACCCCGAGGGCTAGCGGGAGGGAAAAATGAGCAGTTCTTC. Its protein product is CASSLPRGLAGGKNEQFF. The chain recombines TRBV7-9 with TRBJ2-1; TRBD2 matches at 12 bases. V shed 2 bases and J 7 bases; nucleotides not matched to a gene: 12. The CDR3 covers 18 residues. Germline CDR1 reads SEHNR; CDR2 reads FQNEAQ (reference sequence). Combining the CDR3 with reference TRBV7-9 and TRBJ2-1 gives the whole variable domain DTGVSQNPRHKITKRGQNVTFRCDPISEHNRLYWYRQTLGQGPEFLTYFQNEAQLEKSRLLSDRFSAERPKGSFSTLEIQRTEQGDSAMYLCASSLPRGLAGGKNEQFFGPGTRLTVL.

This clone was counted once. The V and J genes are TRBV19 and TRBJ2-7, with D hard to call. Germline loops: CDR1 LNHDA, CDR2 SQIVND (reference sequence). The CDR3 covers 12 residues. The V gene lost 5 bases and the J gene lost 3 bases, with 8 bases spanning the gap. CDR3 protein: CASSSRSYEQYF. The CDR3 DNA sequence: TGTGCCAGTAGTTCTCGGAGCTACGAGCAGTACTTC.

The chain is built from TRBV9 and TRBJ2-5; D is possibly TRBD2 (6 bases). V was cut by 0 bases and J by 5 bases, with 17 bases left in between. The CDR3 runs 16 residues. Germline values: CDR1 SGDLS, CDR2 YYNGEE. CDR3 sequence: CASSVGGGLGRETQYF. The CDR3 DNA sequence: TGTGCCAGCAGCGTAGGTGGGGGACTCGGGCGCGAGACCCAGTACTTC.

The CDR3 DNA sequence: TGTGCCAGCAGCCCGGGACAGGGTGAGACCGGGGAGCTGTTTTTT. As protein: CASSPGQGETGELFF. The V gene is TRBV5-4, the J gene TRBJ2-2, with 9 bases that match TRBD1. This CDR3 has 15 residues. The germline CDR1 and CDR2 sequences are SGHNT and YYREEE (reference sequence). After removal of 4 bases from V and 5 bases from J, the junction contained 6 bases not matched to a gene.

This clone appeared a few times. The chain links TRBV5-5 to TRBJ2-7; no clear D. V lost 7 bases, J lost 0 bases, and 14 bases lay in between. Germline V CDR1 and CDR2: SGHKS, YYEKEE (reference sequence). The CDR3 has 14 residues. CDR3 amino acids: CASLQMYSSYEQYF. The CDR3 DNA reads as TGTGCCAGCCTCCAAATGTACAGCTCCTACGAGCAGTACTTC.

J is TRBJ1-2 and V is TRBV9, with D uncertain. The CDR3 sequence is 13 residues long. V lost 4 bases to trimming and J lost 3 bases, with 10 bases between them. Germline V lookup: CDR1 SGDLS, CDR2 YYNGEE. In DNA, the CDR3 is TGTGCCAGCAGCCTTAACACAGACTATGGCTACACCTTC. It codes for CASSLNTDYGYTF.

This clone was observed a single time. This rearrangement joins TRBV6-1 to TRBJ1-3; D might be TRBD1 (5 bases). Germline V CDR1 and CDR2: MNHNS, SASEGT. V gave up 6 bases and J gave up 2 bases, with 5 bases separating them. The CDR3 loop spans 12 amino acids. The CDR3 coding sequence is TGTGCCAGCAGGGACACTGGAAACACCATATATTTT. Translating it yields CASRDTGNTIYF.

For this clone: An end of the junction differs from the germline gene, which may be a read error. The V call is TRBV9, the J call TRBJ1-2, with a tentative D call TRBD1 (6 bases). This CDR3 comprises 15 residues. Germline CDR1 SGDLS, CDR2 YYNGEE. The DNA for the CDR3 is TGTGCCAGCAGCCCAGAAGAGGGGGTTAACTATAGCTACACCTTC. Translation gives CASSPEEGVNYSYTF.

The genes are TRBV11-3 and TRBJ1-2; TRBD1 matches 12 bases. Trimming at V came to 1 base and at J to 8 bases, leaving 14 bases not matched to a gene. Germline CDR1 is SGHNT and CDR2 is YENEEA. The CDR3 length is 18 residues. The CDR3 sequence is CASSLVRARGQGAGGYTF. CDR3 nucleotide sequence: TGTGCCAGCAGCTTAGTGAGGGCGCGGGGACAGGGGGCGGGAGGCTACACCTTC.

V and J are TRBV27 and TRBJ2-1; D is uncertain. Deletions cut 2 bases from V and 12 bases from J, with 17 bases between. The CDR3 has 14 residues. Germline CDR1 MNHEY, CDR2 SMNVEV (reference sequence). CDR3 nucleotides: TGTGCCAGCAGTTTAAGTCTAAAGCGCGCTGGGCAGTTCTTC. Translation: CASSLSLKRAGQFF.

This clone was seen just once. The chain recombines TRBV18 with TRBJ1-1; D perhaps matches TRBD1 (6 bases). Trimming removed 0 bases from V and 4 bases from J, with 18 bases in between. Germline lookup yields CDR1 KGHSH and CDR2 LQKENI. The CDR3 runs to 17 residues. CDR3 sequence reads: CASSPPTLTDRGTEAFF. In DNA form, the CDR3 reads TGTGCCAGCTCACCACCGACTTTGACGGACAGAGGCACTGAAGCTTTCTTT.

The chain uses TRBV30 and TRBJ2-6, with D possibly being TRBD1 (6 bases). CDR3 size: 16 residues. V shed 4 bases and J shed 0 bases, with 13 bases lying between them. In germline, CDR1 is GTSNPN, CDR2 SVGIG (reference sequence). For the CDR3, the DNA is TGTGCCTGGATTAAACTGGACAGCTCTGGGGCCAACGTCCTGACTTTC. Protein sequence: CAWIKLDSSGANVLTF.

The chain has TRBV5-1 and TRBJ1-1; TRBD1 might be the D (6 bases). There are 13 residues in the CDR3. Trimming pared 0 bases from V and 5 bases from J, leaving 8 bases between. Per the germline V gene, CDR1 is SGHRS and CDR2 is YFSETQ. This CDR3 is CASSLDRVTEAFF. The CDR3 region has the DNA TGCGCCAGCAGCTTGGACAGGGTTACTGAAGCTTTCTTT. The variable domain in full, with the rest retrieved from reference TRBV5-1 and TRBJ1-1, is KAGVTQTPRYLIKTRGQQVTLSCSPISGHRSVSWYQQTPGQGLQFLFEYFSETQRNKGNFPGRFSGRQFSNSRSEMNVSTLELGDSALYLCASSLDRVTEAFFGQGTRLTVV.